This TCR beta chain was obtained from a study of T cell responses to AZD1222 COVID-19 vaccine. As concerns this clone: Its antigen is not identified.

Notes on the study in general: Epitopes outside B.1.351 and B.1.1.7 mutated regions reportedly drew nearly half of spike TCRs. None of the repertoires were sampled until the peak T cell response had passed. Along spike, vaccine-associated CD4 TCRs were found throughout, with dominance at 160-218 and 743-854. Once two AZD1222 doses were given, Spike-specific TCR breadth and depth went up.

V lost 1 base to trimming and J lost 1 base, with 10 bases between them. There are 15 residues in the CDR3. The germline CDR1 and CDR2 sequences are SGHAT and FQNNGV. The data were produced by immunoSEQ multiplex PCR, yet TCRdb's version contains in-frame clones alone and is incomplete. The table has roughly 200,000 clones, about nine tenths seen once; the top ten hold approximately 1.8%. This sequence originates from an adult who received the AZD1222 COVID-19 vaccine. The chain couples TRBV11-2 to TRBJ1-1; D is uncertain. The sample was peripheral blood, taken 28 days after the second AZD1222 dose. The CDR3 loop is CASSLGKGGNTEAFF. The DNA for the CDR3 is TGTGCCAGCAGCTTAGGCAAAGGCGGGAACACTGAAGCTTTCTTT.